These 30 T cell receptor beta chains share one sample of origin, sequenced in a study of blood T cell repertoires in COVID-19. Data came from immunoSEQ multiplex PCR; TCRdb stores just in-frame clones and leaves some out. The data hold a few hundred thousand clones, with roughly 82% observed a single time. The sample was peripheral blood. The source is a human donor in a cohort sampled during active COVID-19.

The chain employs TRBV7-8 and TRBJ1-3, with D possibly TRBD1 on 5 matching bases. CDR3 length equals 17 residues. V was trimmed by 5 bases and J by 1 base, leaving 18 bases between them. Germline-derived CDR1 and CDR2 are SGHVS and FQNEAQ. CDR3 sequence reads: CASSASKRQLSGNTIYF. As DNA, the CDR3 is TGTGCCAGCAGCGCGTCAAAGAGACAGCTTTCTGGAAACACCATATATTTT.

The CDR3 loop is CSANTAGPQYF. CDR3 DNA sequence: TGCAGTGCTAACACAGCGGGCCCGCAGTATTTT. The V gene is TRBV20-1, the J gene TRBJ2-3, with D maybe TRBD2 (6 bases). V was cut by 4 bases and J by 10 bases, with 12 bases left in between. Per the germline V gene, CDR1 is DFQATT and CDR2 is SNEGSKA (reference sequence). The CDR3 contains 11 residues.

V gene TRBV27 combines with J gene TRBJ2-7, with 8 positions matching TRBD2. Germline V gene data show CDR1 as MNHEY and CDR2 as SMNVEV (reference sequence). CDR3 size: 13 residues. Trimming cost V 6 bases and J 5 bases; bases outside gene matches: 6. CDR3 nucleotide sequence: TGTGCCAGCAGACCAGCGGGAGTCGACGAGCAGTACTTC. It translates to CASRPAGVDEQYF.

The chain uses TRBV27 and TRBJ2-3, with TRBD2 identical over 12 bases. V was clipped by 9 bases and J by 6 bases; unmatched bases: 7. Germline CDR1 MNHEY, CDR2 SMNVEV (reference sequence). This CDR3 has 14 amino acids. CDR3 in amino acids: CASRLAGERDTQYF. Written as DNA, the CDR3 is TGTGCCAGTAGACTAGCGGGAGAGAGGGATACGCAGTATTTT.

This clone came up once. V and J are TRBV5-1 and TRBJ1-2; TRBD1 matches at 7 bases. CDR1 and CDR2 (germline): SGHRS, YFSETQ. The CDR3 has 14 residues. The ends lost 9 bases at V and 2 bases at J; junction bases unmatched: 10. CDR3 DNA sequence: TGCGCCACTGGTCCTTCCAGGGGGAACTATGGCTACACCTTC. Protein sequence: CATGPSRGNYGYTF.

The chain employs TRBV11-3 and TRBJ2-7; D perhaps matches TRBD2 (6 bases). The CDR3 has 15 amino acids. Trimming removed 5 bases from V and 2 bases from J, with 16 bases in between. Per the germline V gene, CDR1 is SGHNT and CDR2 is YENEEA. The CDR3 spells CASSPGGDGAYEQYF. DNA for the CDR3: TGTGCCAGCAGCCCTGGAGGGGACGGAGCCTACGAGCAGTACTTC.

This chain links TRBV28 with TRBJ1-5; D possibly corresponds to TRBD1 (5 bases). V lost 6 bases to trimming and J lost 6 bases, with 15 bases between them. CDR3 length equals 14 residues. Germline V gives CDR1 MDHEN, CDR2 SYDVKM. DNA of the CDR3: TGTGCCAGCAGCCTCCTTGGGGCCGCTCAGCCCCAGCATTTT. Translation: CASSLLGAAQPQHF.

CDR3 sequence reads: CASSRTPADTQYF. The CDR3 DNA sequence: TGCGCCAGCAGCCGAACTCCCGCAGATACGCAGTATTTT. The rearrangement uses TRBV5-1 and TRBJ2-3, with D uncertain. V lost 4 bases and J lost 4, with 10 bases in between. The V gene's germline CDR1 is SGHRS and CDR2 YFSETQ. The CDR3 loop spans 13 amino acids.

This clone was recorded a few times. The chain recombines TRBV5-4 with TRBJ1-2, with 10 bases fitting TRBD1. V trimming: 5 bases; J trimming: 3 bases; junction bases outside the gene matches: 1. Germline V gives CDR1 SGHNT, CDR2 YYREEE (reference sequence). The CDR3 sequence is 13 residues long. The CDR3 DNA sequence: TGTGCCAGCAGAGGACAGGGGGACTATGGCTACACCTTC. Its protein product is CASRGQGDYGYTF.

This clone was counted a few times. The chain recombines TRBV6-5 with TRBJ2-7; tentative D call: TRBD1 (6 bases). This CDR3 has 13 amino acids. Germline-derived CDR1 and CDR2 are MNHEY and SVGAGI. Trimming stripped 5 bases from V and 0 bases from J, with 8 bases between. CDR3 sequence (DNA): TGTGCCAGCAGTCTCAGGGGCTCCTACGAGCAGTACTTC. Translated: CASSLRGSYEQYF.

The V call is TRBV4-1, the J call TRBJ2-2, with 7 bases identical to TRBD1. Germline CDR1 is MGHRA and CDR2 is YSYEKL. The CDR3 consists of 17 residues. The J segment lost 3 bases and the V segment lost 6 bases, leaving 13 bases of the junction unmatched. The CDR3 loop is CASRPSPEGADTGELFF. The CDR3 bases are TGCGCCAGCAGGCCGAGTCCCGAGGGGGCGGACACCGGGGAGCTGTTTTTT.

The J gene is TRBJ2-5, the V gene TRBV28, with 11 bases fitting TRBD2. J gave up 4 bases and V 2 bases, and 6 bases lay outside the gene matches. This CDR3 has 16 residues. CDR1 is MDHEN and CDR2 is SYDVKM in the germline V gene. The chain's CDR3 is CASSLNSGRAVETQYF. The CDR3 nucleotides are TGTGCCAGCAGTTTAAATAGCGGGAGGGCCGTAGAGACCCAGTACTTC.

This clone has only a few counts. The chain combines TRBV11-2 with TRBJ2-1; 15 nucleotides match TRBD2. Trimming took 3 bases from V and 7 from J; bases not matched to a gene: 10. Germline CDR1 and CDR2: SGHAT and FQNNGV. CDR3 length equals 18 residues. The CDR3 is CASSFIAGLAGGGNEQFF. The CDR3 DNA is TGTGCCAGCAGCTTCATAGCCGGACTAGCGGGAGGGGGAAATGAGCAGTTCTTC.

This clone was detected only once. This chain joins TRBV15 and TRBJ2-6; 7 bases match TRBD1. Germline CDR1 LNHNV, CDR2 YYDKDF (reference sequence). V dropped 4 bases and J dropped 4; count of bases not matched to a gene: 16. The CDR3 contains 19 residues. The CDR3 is CATSTPNRGTGRGANVLTF. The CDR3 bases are TGTGCCACCAGCACACCGAACAGGGGCACGGGAAGGGGGGCCAACGTCCTGACTTTC.

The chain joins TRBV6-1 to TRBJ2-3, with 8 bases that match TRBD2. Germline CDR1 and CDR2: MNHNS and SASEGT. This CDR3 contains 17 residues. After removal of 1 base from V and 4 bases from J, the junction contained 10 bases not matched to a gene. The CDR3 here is CASSEGSSGSLPDTQYF. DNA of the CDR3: TGTGCCAGCAGTGAAGGATCGAGCGGGAGTTTACCAGATACGCAGTATTTT.

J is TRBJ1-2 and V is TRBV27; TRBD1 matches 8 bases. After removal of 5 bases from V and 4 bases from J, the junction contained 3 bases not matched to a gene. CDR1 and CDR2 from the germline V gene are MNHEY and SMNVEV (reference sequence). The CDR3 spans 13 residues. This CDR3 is CASSPGGSYGYTF. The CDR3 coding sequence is TGTGCCAGCAGTCCAGGGGGCTCCTATGGCTACACCTTC.

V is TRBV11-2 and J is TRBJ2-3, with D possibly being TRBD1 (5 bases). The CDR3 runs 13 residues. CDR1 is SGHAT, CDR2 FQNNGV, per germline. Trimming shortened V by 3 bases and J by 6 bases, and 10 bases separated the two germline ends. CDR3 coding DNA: TGTGCCAGCAGCTTGGGGCTAGATGATACGCAGTATTTT. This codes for CASSLGLDDTQYF.

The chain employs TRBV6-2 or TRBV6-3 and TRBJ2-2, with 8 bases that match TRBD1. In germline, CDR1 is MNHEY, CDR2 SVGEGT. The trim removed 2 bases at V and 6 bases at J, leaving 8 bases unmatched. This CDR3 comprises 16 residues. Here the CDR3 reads CASSYPGRGQPGELFF. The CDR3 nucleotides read TGTGCCAGCAGTTACCCTGGCAGGGGGCAGCCCGGGGAGCTGTTTTTT.

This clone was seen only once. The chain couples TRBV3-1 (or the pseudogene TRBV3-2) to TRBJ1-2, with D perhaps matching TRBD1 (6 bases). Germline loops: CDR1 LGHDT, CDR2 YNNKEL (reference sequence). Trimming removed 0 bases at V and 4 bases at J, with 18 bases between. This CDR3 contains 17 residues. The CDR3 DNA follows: TGTGCCAGCAGCCAAGAATTTCTGTCCAGGGGTAGCTATGGCTACACCTTC. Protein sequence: CASSQEFLSRGSYGYTF.

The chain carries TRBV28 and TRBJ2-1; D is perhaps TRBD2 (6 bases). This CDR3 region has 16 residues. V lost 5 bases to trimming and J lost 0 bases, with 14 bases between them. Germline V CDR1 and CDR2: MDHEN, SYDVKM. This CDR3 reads CASSAILEGSYNEQFF. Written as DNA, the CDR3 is TGTGCCAGCAGTGCTATCCTGGAGGGCTCCTACAATGAGCAGTTCTTC.

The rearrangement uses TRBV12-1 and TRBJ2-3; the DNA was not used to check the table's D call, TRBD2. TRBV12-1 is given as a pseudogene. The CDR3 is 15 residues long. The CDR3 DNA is TGTGCCAGCAGCTCCCCGGGACTAGCAACTGATACGCAGTATTTT. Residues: CASSSPGLATDTQYF.

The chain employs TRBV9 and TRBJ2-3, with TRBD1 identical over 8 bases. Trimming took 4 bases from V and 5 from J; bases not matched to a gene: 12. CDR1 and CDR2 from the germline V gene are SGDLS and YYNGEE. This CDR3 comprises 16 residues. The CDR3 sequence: CASSPDRVAEGDTQYF. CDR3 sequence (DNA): TGTGCCAGCAGCCCGGACAGGGTGGCGGAGGGAGATACGCAGTATTTT.

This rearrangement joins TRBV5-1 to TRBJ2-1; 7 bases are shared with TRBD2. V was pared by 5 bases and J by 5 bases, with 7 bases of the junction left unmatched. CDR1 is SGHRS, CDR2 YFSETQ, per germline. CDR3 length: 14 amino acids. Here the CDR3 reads CASRVAGRNNEQFF. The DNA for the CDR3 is TGCGCCAGCAGGGTAGCGGGCCGAAACAATGAGCAGTTCTTC.

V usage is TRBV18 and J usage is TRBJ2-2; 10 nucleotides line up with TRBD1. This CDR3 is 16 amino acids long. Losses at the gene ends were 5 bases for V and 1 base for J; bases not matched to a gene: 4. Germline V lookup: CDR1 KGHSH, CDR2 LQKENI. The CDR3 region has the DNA TGTGCCAGCTCAAGGGACAGGGGACGGAACACCGGGGAGCTGTTTTTT. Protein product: CASSRDRGRNTGELFF.

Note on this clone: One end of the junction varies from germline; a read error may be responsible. DNA for the CDR3: TGTGCCAGCAGGGAAGCTGGGACAGCTCGGTACGAGCAGTACTTC. Translated, it gives CASREAGTARYEQYF. This sequence joins TRBV2 and TRBJ2-7; 7 nucleotides line up with TRBD1. CDR3 length: 15 amino acids. In germline, CDR1 is SNHLY, CDR2 FYNNEI.

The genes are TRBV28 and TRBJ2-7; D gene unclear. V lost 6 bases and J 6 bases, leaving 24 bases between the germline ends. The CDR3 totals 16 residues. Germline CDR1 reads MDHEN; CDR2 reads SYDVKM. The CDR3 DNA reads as TGTGCCAGCAGGGTCGTTGGCGGAGCTGAAGGTCGCGAGCAGTACTTC. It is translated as CASRVVGGAEGREQYF.

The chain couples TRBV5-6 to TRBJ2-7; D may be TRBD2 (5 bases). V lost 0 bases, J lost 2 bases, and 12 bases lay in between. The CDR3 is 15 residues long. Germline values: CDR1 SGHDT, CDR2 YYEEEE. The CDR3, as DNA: TGTGCCAGCAGCTTGGGCGGGCGCGGAACCTACGAGCAGTACTTC. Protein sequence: CASSLGGRGTYEQYF.

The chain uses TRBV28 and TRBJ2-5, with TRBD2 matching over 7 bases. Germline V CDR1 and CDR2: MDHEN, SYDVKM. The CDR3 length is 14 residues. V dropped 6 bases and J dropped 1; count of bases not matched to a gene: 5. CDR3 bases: TGTGCCAGCAGGCCCGGCGGGGGCCAAGAGACCCAGTACTTC. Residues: CASRPGGGQETQYF. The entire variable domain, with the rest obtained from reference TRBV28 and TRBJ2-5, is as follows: DVKVTQSSRYLVKRTGEKVFLECVQDMDHENMFWYRQDPGLGLRLIYFSYDVKMKEKGDIPEGYSVSREKKERFSLILESASTNQTSMYLCASRPGGGQETQYFGPGTRLLVL.

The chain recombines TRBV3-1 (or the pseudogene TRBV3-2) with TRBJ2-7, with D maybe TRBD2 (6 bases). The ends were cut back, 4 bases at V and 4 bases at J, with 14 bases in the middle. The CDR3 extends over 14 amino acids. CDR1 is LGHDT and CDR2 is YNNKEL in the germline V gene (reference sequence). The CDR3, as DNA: TGTGCCAGCAGCCTCGGAGGGAAATCTTACGAGCAGTACTTC. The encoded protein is CASSLGGKSYEQYF.

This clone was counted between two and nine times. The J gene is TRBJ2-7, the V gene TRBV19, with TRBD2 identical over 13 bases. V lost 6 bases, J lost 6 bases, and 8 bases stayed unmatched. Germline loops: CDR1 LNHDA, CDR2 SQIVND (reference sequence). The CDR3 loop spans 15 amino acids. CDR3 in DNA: TGTGCCAGTAGCCCACTAGCGGGAGGGTACGGCGAGCAGTACTTC. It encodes CASSPLAGGYGEQYF.